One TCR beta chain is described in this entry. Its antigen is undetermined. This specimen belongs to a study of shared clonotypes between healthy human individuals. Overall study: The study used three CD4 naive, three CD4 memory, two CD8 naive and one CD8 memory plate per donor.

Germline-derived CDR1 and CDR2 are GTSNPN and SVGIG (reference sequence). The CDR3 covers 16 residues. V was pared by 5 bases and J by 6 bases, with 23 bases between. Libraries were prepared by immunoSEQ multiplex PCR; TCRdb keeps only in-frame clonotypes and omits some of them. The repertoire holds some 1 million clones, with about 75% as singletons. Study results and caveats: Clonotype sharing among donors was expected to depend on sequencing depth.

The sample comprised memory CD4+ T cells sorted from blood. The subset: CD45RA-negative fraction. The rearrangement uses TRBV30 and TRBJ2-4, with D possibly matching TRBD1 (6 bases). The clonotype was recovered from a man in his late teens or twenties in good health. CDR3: CAWVRDHRELGNIQYF. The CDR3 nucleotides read TGTGCCTGGGTCAGAGATCACAGGGAGCTGGGAAACATTCAGTACTTC.